The next 3 T cell receptor beta chains were all read from a single sample in a study of T cells after yellow fever vaccination. TCRdb fed the 5' RACE reads into MiXCR, producing one record per CDR3 protein. The table includes more than 80,000 distinct CDR3 sequences, 5.8% detected once. The specimen comprised CD8+ T cells sorted from PBMCs, sampled 10 days after the yellow fever booster vaccination. These receptors came from a man younger than 35 who received the YFV17D yellow fever vaccine.

Only a few counts were recorded for this clonotype. V is TRBV7-6 and J is TRBJ2-7; D is possibly TRBD1 (6 bases). CDR3 length equals 14 residues. From germline, CDR1 is SGHVS and CDR2 FNYEAQ. Trimming removed 5 bases at V and 0 bases at J, with 11 bases between. DNA of the CDR3: TGTGCCAGCAGCCAGGGGTATTTCTCCTACGAGCAGTACTTC. As protein: CASSQGYFSYEQYF.

Many counts were recorded for this clonotype. This chain connects TRBV18 to TRBJ2-2; D is perhaps TRBD2 (5 bases). Per germline, CDR1 KGHSH and CDR2 LQKENI. The CDR3 totals 14 residues. The V and J ends lost 2 bases and 1 base respectively, with 5 bases between them. The CDR3 DNA reads as TGTGCCAGCTCACCAGCGGGGAACACCGGGGAGCTGTTTTTT. Translation: CASSPAGNTGELFF.

The table lists this clonotype with many counts. The chain carries TRBV6-5 and TRBJ1-4; D is possibly TRBD1 (6 bases). V lost 0 bases, J lost 7 bases, and 12 bases lay in between. Germline V lookup: CDR1 MNHEY, CDR2 SVGAGI. The CDR3 runs to 15 residues. CDR3 DNA sequence: TGTGCCAGCAGTTACTCGATACAGGGTAGTGAAAAACTGTTTTTT. Translated, it gives CASSYSIQGSEKLFF.